Below are 30 T cell receptor beta chains sequenced from a single sample in a study of CD8 T cells in ankylosing spondylitis. TCRdb passed the 5' RACE reads through MiXCR, listing each CDR3 protein once. In the table there are 150,000 to 200,000 distinct CDR3 sequences, around 10% of which are singletons. The sample consisted of blood, either unsorted or a sorted T cell fraction (not recorded which). These receptors were collected from a male donor with ankylosing spondylitis or in good health (not recorded which).

At least ten counts were recorded for this clonotype. The V call is TRBV9, the J call TRBJ2-7; TRBD2 agrees at 7 bases. CDR3 length: 13 amino acids. V shed 2 bases, J shed 5 bases, and the junction held 4 bases outside the gene matches. Germline lookup yields CDR1 SGDLS and CDR2 YYNGEE. DNA of the CDR3: TGTGCCAGCAGCGTCGGGGGGTGGGACGAGCAGTACTTC. It specifies CASSVGGWDEQYF.

In the case of this clonotype: A much larger clone lies a single base off, so this may be a read error. The V call is TRBV12-3 or TRBV12-4, the J call TRBJ1-5; D is unclear. CDR3 size: 14 residues. CDR3 sequence (DNA): TGTACCAGCAGTTTGAGGCCAAGAGATCAGCCCCAGCATTTT. The encoded protein is CTSSLRPRDQPQHF.

CDR3 in DNA: TGTGCCAGCAGTGAAAGGTGGGCAGGCTCCTACGAGCAGTACTTC. Protein sequence: CASSERWAGSYEQYF. The chain joins TRBV2 to TRBJ2-7; D gene ambiguous. Looked up from germline, CDR1 is SNHLY and CDR2 is FYNNEI. The CDR3 contains 15 residues. The V end lost 2 bases, the J end lost 0 bases, and 11 bases lay between the germline ends.

This clonotype has ten or more counts. The chain carries TRBV20-1 and TRBJ2-1, with 9 bases matching TRBD2. The trim removed 5 bases at V and 8 bases at J, leaving 10 bases unmatched. Germline loops: CDR1 DFQATT, CDR2 SNEGSKA (reference sequence). CDR3 length equals 14 residues. CDR3 sequence: CSASGTSFGDEQFF. In DNA, the CDR3 is TGCAGTGCTTCCGGGACTAGCTTTGGGGATGAGCAGTTCTTC.

V gene TRBV14 combines with J gene TRBJ2-5, with D unresolved. The CDR3 length is 15 residues. Deletions cut 0 bases from V and 5 bases from J, with 13 bases between. CDR1 is SGHDN and CDR2 is FVKESK in the germline V gene. The CDR3, as DNA: TGTGCCAGCAGCCAAGATGTGGGTGAAGGGGAGACCCAGTACTTC. Its protein product is CASSQDVGEGETQYF.

The chain uses TRBV9 and TRBJ2-3; TRBD1 aligns across 7 bases. V trimming: 2 bases; J trimming: 4 bases; junction bases outside the gene matches: 16. There are 18 residues in the CDR3. Germline CDR1 SGDLS, CDR2 YYNGEE. The CDR3 bases are TGTGCCAGCAGCGTGGAGGCGGACAGGCGAAGATTCGCAGATACGCAGTATTTT. It yields the protein CASSVEADRRRFADTQYF.

Ten or more counts support this clonotype. CDR3 nucleotides: TGTGCCAGCAGTACTAGCGGGGGGTTCGAGCAGTACTTC. Protein sequence: CASSTSGGFEQYF. The chain employs TRBV6-2 or TRBV6-3 and TRBJ2-7; 12 nucleotides agree with TRBD2. Germline loops: CDR1 MNHEY, CDR2 SVGEGT. The CDR3 contains 13 residues. The V gene end was trimmed by 5 bases and the J gene end by 6 bases; junction bases not matched to a gene: 2.

This clonotype was seen a handful of times. This chain joins TRBV19 and TRBJ1-5, with D perhaps TRBD1 (6 bases). Germline loops: CDR1 LNHDA, CDR2 SQIVND (reference sequence). This CDR3 has 12 amino acids. The V end lost 4 bases, the J end lost 11 bases, and 12 bases lay between the germline ends. The CDR3 protein is CASSTRQVAQHF. CDR3 sequence (DNA): TGTGCCAGTAGTACCAGACAGGTTGCCCAGCATTTT.

This clonotype was seen at least ten times. The chain has TRBV12-3 or TRBV12-4 and TRBJ1-6, with D tentatively TRBD1 (6 bases). The CDR3 has 14 amino acids. Between the trimmed V and J ends, which lost 2 bases and 8 bases, there was a span of 10 bases. This CDR3 is CASSLTGSHSPLHF. CDR3 nucleotide sequence: TGTGCCAGCAGTTTAACAGGGTCTCATTCACCCCTCCACTTT.

Many counts were recorded for this clonotype. The chain links TRBV7-8 to TRBJ1-5, with D possibly being TRBD1 (5 bases). The V end was cut by 5 bases, the J end by 5 bases, with 13 bases between. The CDR3 has 14 amino acids. Germline CDR1 and CDR2: SGHVS and FQNEAQ. CDR3 DNA: TGTGCCAGCAGCGTAGACAGAGGCGATCAGCCCCAGCATTTT. This translates into CASSVDRGDQPQHF.

This clonotype was detected many times. The chain recombines TRBV29-1 with TRBJ2-7; tentatively, D is TRBD1 or TRBD2 (5 bases each). CDR1 is SQVTM, CDR2 ANQGSEA, per germline. The CDR3 consists of 12 residues. Between the trimmed V and J ends, which lost 6 bases and 5 bases, there was a span of 14 bases. In nucleotides, the CDR3 is TGCAGCGTCCGGACCGGGGCCCACGAGCAGTACTTC. Protein product: CSVRTGAHEQYF.

This clonotype was counted only a few times. CDR3: CASSVHDQAAYEQYF. In DNA form, the CDR3 reads TGTGCCAGCAGTGTACATGATCAGGCAGCCTACGAGCAGTACTTC. The chain couples TRBV6-1 to TRBJ2-7; no clear D gene. Trimming cost V 4 bases and J 2 bases, with 15 bases left between them. Germline CDR1 reads MNHNS; CDR2 reads SASEGT. CDR3 size: 15 residues.

The chain links TRBV20-1 to TRBJ2-4, with TRBD2 matching 7 bases. Losses at the gene ends were 5 bases for V and 8 bases for J; bases not matched to a gene: 9. Germline assignment: CDR1 DFQATT and CDR2 SNEGSKA (reference sequence). The CDR3 runs 13 residues. CDR3 sequence (DNA): TGCAGTGCTTTAGGACTAGAGGGAGACATTCAGTACTTC. Its translation: CSALGLEGDIQYF.

A note on this clonotype: This sequence may be a read error, since a much larger clone differs from it by one base. This chain joins TRBV5-1 and TRBJ2-1, with 9 bases matching TRBD1. The CDR3 has 15 residues. V dropped 2 bases and J dropped 9; count of bases not matched to a gene: 9. Per the germline V gene, CDR1 is SGHRS and CDR2 is YFSETQ. The CDR3 bases are TGCGCCAGCAGCTTTGGACAGGGGTGGACCACTGAGCAGTTCTTC. Encoded protein: CASSFGQGWTTEQFF.

This clonotype was counted many times. CDR3 DNA: TGTGCCAGCGCGACCGGGACAGGTAAAAACTACGAGCAGTACTTC. This translates into CASATGTGKNYEQYF. The chain has TRBV27 and TRBJ2-7, with 8 bases identical to TRBD1. V gave up 8 bases and J gave up 3 bases; unmatched junction bases: 12. The germline V gene has CDR1 MNHEY and CDR2 SMNVEV (reference sequence). The CDR3 has 15 amino acids.

There are many counts of this clonotype. The chain joins TRBV20-1 to TRBJ1-5; possible D gene TRBD1, 5 bases. CDR1 is DFQATT and CDR2 is SNEGSKA in the germline V gene (reference sequence). Trimming cost V 4 bases and J 0 bases, with 10 bases left between them. This CDR3 contains 14 residues. The DNA of the CDR3 is TGCAGTGCTAAGGGGCAAAATAGCAATCAGCCCCAGCATTTT. It specifies CSAKGQNSNQPQHF.

This clonotype was found many times. The V and J genes are TRBV6-1 and TRBJ1-2; D may be TRBD1 (6 bases). V was shortened by 6 bases and J by 2 bases, with 16 bases between the two germline ends. Germline CDR1 is MNHNS and CDR2 is SASEGT. The CDR3 is made up of 15 amino acids. In nucleotides, the CDR3 is TGTGCCAGCAGCCCCGGGGGGGCGAGGAACTATGGCTACACCTTC. Amino acid sequence: CASSPGGARNYGYTF.

In its sample, this clonotype was seen many times. This chain joins TRBV10-3 and TRBJ2-1, with TRBD2 identical over 7 bases. The V and J ends lost 8 bases and 5 bases, in that order; junction bases with no gene match: 6. Germline loops: CDR1 ENHRY, CDR2 SYGVKD. There are 13 residues in the CDR3. The DNA for the CDR3 is TGTGCCATCGGGACGGGGGGACACAATGAGCAGTTCTTC. It codes for CAIGTGGHNEQFF.

This clonotype was counted at least ten times. V gene TRBV7-8 combines with J gene TRBJ2-7; 8 bases line up with TRBD2. Germline V gives CDR1 SGHVS, CDR2 FQNEAQ. The CDR3 is 14 residues long. J was trimmed by 6 bases and V by 5 bases; bases with no gene match: 9. This CDR3 reads CASSRTPGLGEQYF. CDR3 sequence (DNA): TGTGCCAGCAGCAGAACCCCGGGACTAGGCGAGCAGTACTTC.

This clonotype was picked up a small number of times. The chain carries TRBV4-3 and TRBJ1-1, with a possible D match to TRBD1 (5 bases). The V end was cut by 5 bases, the J end by 7 bases, with 11 bases between. This CDR3 comprises 12 residues. Germline assignment: CDR1 LGHNA and CDR2 YSLEER. In DNA form, the CDR3 reads TGCGCCAGCAGCTTCTACACAGGTGAAGCTTTCTTT. This codes for CASSFYTGEAFF.

This chain uses TRBV12-3 or TRBV12-4 with TRBJ2-7; TRBD2 matches at 11 bases. Trimming took 4 bases from V and 4 from J; bases not matched to a gene: 6. The CDR3 is 15 residues long. The CDR3 reads CASSWGASGGYEQYF. For the CDR3, the DNA is TGTGCCAGCAGTTGGGGGGCTAGCGGGGGGTACGAGCAGTACTTC.

This clonotype was detected many times. The CDR3 region has the DNA TGTGCCAGCAGCTTAGGTCAAACCGGGAATGAGCAGTTCTTC. Its protein is CASSLGQTGNEQFF. V is TRBV7-6 and J is TRBJ2-1; the D is unclear. The CDR3 extends over 14 amino acids. V lost 1 base, J lost 7 bases, and 11 bases lay in between. Germline values: CDR1 SGHVS, CDR2 FNYEAQ.

The rearrangement links TRBV5-1 to TRBJ2-3; 9 nucleotides line up with TRBD2. The CDR3 is 15 amino acids. CDR1 and CDR2 (germline): SGHRS, YFSETQ. The junction had 4 bases not matched to a gene; V was cut back by 1 base and J by 4 bases. The CDR3 DNA is TGCGCCAGCAGCTTGACTAGCGGGCTTGCAGATACGCAGTATTTT. It codes for CASSLTSGLADTQYF.

This clonotype was recorded a few times. This sequence joins TRBV7-2 and TRBJ2-7, with 9 bases that match TRBD2. The V gene's germline CDR1 is SGHTA and CDR2 FQGNSA. CDR3 length equals 18 residues. Unmatched junction bases numbered 13, after V lost 1 base and J lost 3 bases. CDR3 residues: CASSLGPSGRRGFYEQYF. The CDR3 region has the DNA TGTGCCAGCAGCTTAGGGCCGAGCGGGAGGAGAGGATTCTACGAGCAGTACTTC.

In regard to this clonotype: A read error may explain this, as a much larger clone is one base away. The chain carries TRBV20-1 and TRBJ2-1, with D perhaps matching TRBD2 (7 bases). The germline gives CDR1 DFQATT, CDR2 SNEGSKA (reference sequence). This CDR3 comprises 16 residues. The CDR3 spells CSAVPTEGGLLNERFF. DNA for the CDR3: TGCAGTGCCGTTCCGACGGAGGGGGGGCTATTAAATGAGCGGTTCTTC.

This clonotype showed up many times. The V and J genes are TRBV4-3 and TRBJ2-3; TRBD2 aligns across 8 bases. The V and J ends lost 0 bases and 5 bases, in that order; junction bases with no gene match: 7. The germline V gene encodes CDR1 LGHNA and CDR2 YSLEER. The CDR3 loop spans 16 amino acids. The CDR3 region is CASSQDHGGALDTQYF. CDR3 nucleotides: TGCGCCAGCAGCCAAGATCACGGGGGGGCCTTAGATACGCAGTATTTT.

This clonotype has a count of ten or more. The chain carries TRBV6-1 and TRBJ1-6, with TRBD1 matching over 8 bases. The germline gives CDR1 MNHNS, CDR2 SASEGT. The CDR3 has 14 amino acids. V lost 6 bases, J lost 3 bases, and 1 base stayed unmatched. This CDR3 is CASSGTGYNSPLHF. For the CDR3, the DNA is TGTGCCAGCAGCGGGACAGGCTATAATTCACCCCTCCACTTT.

Ten or more counts support this clonotype. The V gene is TRBV24-1, the J gene TRBJ2-1, with D maybe TRBD2 (6 bases). CDR1 and CDR2 from the germline V gene are KGHDR and SFDVKD. Trimming stripped 12 bases from V and 0 bases from J, with 17 bases between. CDR3 length equals 15 residues. CDR3 residues: CAVGGVLGSYNEQFF. The CDR3 DNA sequence: TGTGCCGTCGGAGGGGTCCTGGGCTCCTACAATGAGCAGTTCTTC.

The chain links TRBV7-6 to TRBJ1-2; TRBD1 is a possible D gene (6 bases). Per the germline V gene, CDR1 is SGHVS and CDR2 is FNYEAQ. The CDR3 loop spans 15 amino acids. V was cut by 5 bases and J by 4 bases, with 17 bases left in between. DNA of the CDR3: TGTGCCAGCAGCCTAACCCTTGGGACACTCTATGGCTACACCTTC. Translating gives CASSLTLGTLYGYTF.

This clonotype occurred many times. V usage is TRBV6-5 and J usage is TRBJ2-4; 9 nucleotides align to TRBD1. This CDR3 is built from 17 residues. V lost 2 bases, J lost 4 bases, and 9 bases stayed unmatched. Germline CDR1 reads MNHEY; CDR2 reads SVGAGI. Here the CDR3 DNA reads TGTGCCAGCAGTTACCACACGGGACAGGGAGGAAAAAACATTCAGTACTTC. Translation: CASSYHTGQGGKNIQYF.